This T cell receptor (beta chain) was found in a study of T cells in Graves' hyperthyroidism and ophthalmopathy. CDR1 is MNHNS and CDR2 is SASEGT in the germline V gene. V lost 10 bases and J 2 bases, leaving 10 bases between the germline ends. The CDR3 runs to 12 residues. This clonotype was counted between two and nine times. RNA transcripts provided the source from which TCR beta CDR3 regions were amplified. First-round RT-PCR of the TCR CDR3 relied on the HTBI primer set. MiXCR, applied by TCRdb to the multiplex PCR reads, yields one record per CDR3 protein. The table has 400,000 to 550,000 distinct CDR3 sequences, approximately 25% seen once. The study based diagnoses on clinical symptoms, serum thyroxine and TRAb, thyroid ultrasound and orbital computed tomography.

V gene TRBV6-1 combines with J gene TRBJ2-3, with D perhaps matching TRBD1 or TRBD2 (5 bases each). The material sequenced was blood. The TCR was taken from a young woman with Graves' ophthalmopathy. The DNA of the CDR3 is TGTGCCAACCGGGACGACACAGATACGCAGTATTTT. This gives the protein CANRDDTDTQYF.